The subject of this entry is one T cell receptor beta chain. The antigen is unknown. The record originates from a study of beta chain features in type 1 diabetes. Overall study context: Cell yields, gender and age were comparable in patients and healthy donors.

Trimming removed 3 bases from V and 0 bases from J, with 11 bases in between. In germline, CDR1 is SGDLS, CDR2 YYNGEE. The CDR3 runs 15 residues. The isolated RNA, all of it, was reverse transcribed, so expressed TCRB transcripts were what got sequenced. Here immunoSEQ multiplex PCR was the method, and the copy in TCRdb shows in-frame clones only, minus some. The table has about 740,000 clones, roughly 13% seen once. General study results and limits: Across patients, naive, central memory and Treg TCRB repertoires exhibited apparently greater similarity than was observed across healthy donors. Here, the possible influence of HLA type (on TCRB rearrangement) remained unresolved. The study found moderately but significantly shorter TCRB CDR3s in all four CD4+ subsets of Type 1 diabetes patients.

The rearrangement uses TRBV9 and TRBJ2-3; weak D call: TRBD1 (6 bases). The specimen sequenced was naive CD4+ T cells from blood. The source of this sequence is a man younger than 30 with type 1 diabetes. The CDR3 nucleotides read TGTGCCAGCAGCGCCGAAGGGGGTAGCACAGATACGCAGTATTTT. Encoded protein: CASSAEGGSTDTQYF.